The 17 T cell receptor beta chains given below trace back to one sample, sequenced in a study of blood T cell repertoires in COVID-19. This table comes from immunoSEQ multiplex PCR, and its TCRdb copy is limited to in-frame clones, with some not included. The sample consists of around 80,000 clones, roughly 85% of them appearing once. Material for sequencing was peripheral blood. These receptors were taken from a man between 50 and 59 years old with COVID-19, enrolled during active disease.

This sequence joins TRBV12-5 and TRBJ2-1; TRBD1 matches at 9 bases. The CDR3 is 15 residues long. V lost 5 bases and J lost 3; bases outside the gene matches: 5. Germline V gene lookup returns CDR1 LGHNT and CDR2 FRNRAP. The CDR3 nucleotides are TGTGCTAGTGGTCCCGGACAGGGGAGCTACAATGAGCAGTTCTTC. Encoded protein: CASGPGQGSYNEQFF.

The V call is TRBV18, the J call TRBJ2-7; D not resolved. Trimming left V 2 bases short and J 1 base short, with 9 bases between. The CDR3 totals 14 residues. CDR1 and CDR2 from the germline V gene are KGHSH and LQKENI. This CDR3 reads CASSPSHNSYEQYF. The CDR3 DNA is TGTGCCAGCTCACCATCTCACAATTCCTACGAGCAGTACTTC.

The V gene is TRBV19, the J gene TRBJ1-5, with D unresolved. The CDR3 length is 15 residues. Germline V gives CDR1 LNHDA, CDR2 SQIVND (reference sequence). Deletions cut 0 bases from V and 7 bases from J, with 13 bases between. CDR3 nucleotide sequence: TGTGCCAGTAGTATAGACACATTTCCGGGACAGCCCCAGCATTTT. It is translated as CASSIDTFPGQPQHF.

The chain joins TRBV29-1 to TRBJ1-1, with D tentatively TRBD1 (5 bases). Between the trimmed V and J ends, which lost 5 bases and 7 bases, there was a span of 14 bases. The germline V gene has CDR1 SQVTM and CDR2 ANQGSEA. There are 12 residues in the CDR3. CDR3 coding DNA: TGCAGCGTTCATAAGGGGCCTATTGAAGCTTTCTTT. It yields the protein CSVHKGPIEAFF. Drawing the rest from reference TRBV29-1 and TRBJ1-1, the complete variable domain is SAVISQKPSRDICQRGTSLTIQCQVDSQVTMMFWYRQQPGQSLTLIATANQGSEATYESGFVIDKFPISRPNLTFSTLTVSNMSPEDSSIYLCSVHKGPIEAFFGQGTRLTVV.

This clone was picked up a small number of times. V and J are TRBV5-6 and TRBJ2-1; 7 positions agree with TRBD1. Germline V gene data show CDR1 as SGHDT and CDR2 as YYEEEE. The CDR3 loop spans 17 amino acids. The J segment lost 0 bases and the V segment lost 3 bases, leaving 9 bases of the junction unmatched. In DNA, the CDR3 is TGTGCCAGCAGCTCTAAAGGACAGGCTAGCTCCTACAATGAGCAGTTCTTC. Encoded protein: CASSSKGQASSYNEQFF.

The chain is built from TRBV4-3 and TRBJ2-5; 7 bases map to TRBD2. This CDR3 region has 18 residues. The V segment lost 0 bases and the J segment 4 bases; nucleotides outside the gene matches: 14. CDR1 is LGHNA and CDR2 is YSLEER in the germline V gene. CDR3 protein: CASSQDWRTIGEGETQYF. The DNA for the CDR3 is TGCGCCAGCAGCCAAGATTGGAGAACGATCGGGGAGGGAGAGACCCAGTACTTC.

The chain uses TRBV7-9 and TRBJ2-7; D ambiguous. V was clipped by 5 bases and J by 0 bases, with 8 bases between them. CDR3 size: 13 residues. Germline CDR1 reads SEHNR; CDR2 reads FQNEAQ (reference sequence). CDR3 sequence (DNA): TGTGCCAGCAGCCCTTTGAGCTCCTACGAGCAGTACTTC. The encoded protein is CASSPLSSYEQYF. Full variable domain (outside the CDR3, taken from reference TRBV7-9 and TRBJ2-7): DTGVSQNPRHKITKRGQNVTFRCDPISEHNRLYWYRQTLGQGPEFLTYFQNEAQLEKSRLLSDRFSAERPKGSFSTLEIQRTEQGDSAMYLCASSPLSSYEQYFGPGTRLTVT.

This chain joins TRBV28 and TRBJ2-1, with 7 bases identical to TRBD1. The V gene's germline CDR1 is MDHEN and CDR2 SYDVKM. J was trimmed by 10 bases and V by 6 bases; bases with no gene match: 3. The CDR3 sequence is 11 residues long. The CDR3 reads CASREGQEQFF. CDR3 nucleotides: TGTGCCAGCAGAGAGGGACAGGAGCAGTTCTTC.

V usage is TRBV3-1 (or the pseudogene TRBV3-2) and J usage is TRBJ2-7; 7 bases map to TRBD1. This CDR3 spans 15 amino acids. In germline, CDR1 is LGHDT, CDR2 YNNKEL (reference sequence). J was trimmed by 2 bases and V by 4 bases; bases with no gene match: 8. CDR3: CASSPKTGRTYEQYF. In nucleotides, the CDR3 is TGTGCCAGCAGCCCCAAGACAGGGAGAACCTACGAGCAGTACTTC.

The chain employs TRBV27 and TRBJ2-5; TRBD2 aligns across 13 bases. After removal of 6 bases from V and 1 base from J, the junction contained 2 bases not matched to a gene. CDR3 length: 15 residues. Germline-derived CDR1 and CDR2 are MNHEY and SMNVEV (reference sequence). The CDR3 bases are TGTGCCAGCAGGGGACTAGCGGGGTCCCAAGAGACCCAGTACTTC. Its translation is CASRGLAGSQETQYF.

This chain joins TRBV28 and TRBJ1-6; 9 bases align to TRBD1. Germline V CDR1 and CDR2: MDHEN, SYDVKM. This CDR3 is 15 amino acids long. V trimming: 1 base; J trimming: 13 bases; junction bases outside the gene matches: 8. This CDR3 reads CASSLLGTGIVPLHF. CDR3 nucleotides: TGTGCCAGCAGTTTATTAGGGACAGGGATCGTGCCCCTCCACTTT. The full variable domain, its missing parts supplied by reference TRBV28 and TRBJ1-6, is DVKVTQSSRYLVKRTGEKVFLECVQDMDHENMFWYRQDPGLGLRLIYFSYDVKMKEKGDIPEGYSVSREKKERFSLILESASTNQTSMYLCASSLLGTGIVPLHFGNGTRLTVT.

The V call is TRBV27, the J call TRBJ2-1, with 7 bases that match TRBD2. CDR3 length equals 17 residues. V trimming: 7 bases; J trimming: 5 bases; junction bases outside the gene matches: 17. Germline-derived CDR1 and CDR2 are MNHEY and SMNVEV (reference sequence). The CDR3 DNA is TGTGCCAGCACCCTTCGGCTTGGCGGGAGTTTGGACAATGAGCAGTTCTTC. Its protein product is CASTLRLGGSLDNEQFF.

The chain is built from TRBV24-1 and TRBJ2-7; 10 positions match TRBD1. Germline V CDR1 and CDR2: KGHDR, SFDVKD. The CDR3 extends over 15 amino acids. Trimming at V came to 3 bases and at J to 7 bases, leaving 8 bases not matched to a gene. For the CDR3, the DNA is TGTGCCACCAGTGATCCTACGGGGACAGGGGAAGAGCAGTACTTC. The encoded protein is CATSDPTGTGEEQYF.

J is TRBJ2-1 and V is TRBV4-2; TRBD1 matches at 8 bases. J lost 6 bases, V lost 4 bases, and 8 bases had no gene match. This CDR3 contains 15 residues. Germline V gene lookup returns CDR1 LGHNA and CDR2 YNFKEQ. The CDR3 coding sequence is TGTGCCAGCAGCCCCCCCGAGACAGGGGTCAATGAGCAGTTCTTC. The encoded protein is CASSPPETGVNEQFF.

The genes are TRBV28 and TRBJ2-5; D gene unclear. Germline-derived CDR1 and CDR2 are MDHEN and SYDVKM. Between the trimmed V and J ends, which lost 6 bases and 14 bases, there was a span of 13 bases. There are 10 residues in the CDR3. In DNA form, the CDR3 reads TGTGCCAGCAGGCGACAATGGTTTTACTTC. It is translated as CASRRQWFYF.

V usage is TRBV9 and J usage is TRBJ2-1; D possibly corresponds to TRBD2 (5 bases). The V end lost 4 bases, the J end lost 4 bases, and 18 bases lay between the germline ends. CDR3 length: 16 amino acids. Per the germline V gene, CDR1 is SGDLS and CDR2 is YYNGEE. The CDR3: CASSPLGLAEYNEQFF. The CDR3 bases are TGTGCCAGCAGCCCCCTCGGGCTAGCAGAATACAATGAGCAGTTCTTC.

This clone occurred a few times. The chain combines TRBV6-5 with TRBJ2-1; 13 nucleotides agree with TRBD2. The germline gives CDR1 MNHEY, CDR2 SVGAGI. The V segment lost 2 bases and the J segment 7 bases; nucleotides outside the gene matches: 5. The CDR3 runs 16 residues. CDR3 protein: CASSYGLAGAENEQFF. CDR3 DNA sequence: TGTGCCAGCAGTTACGGACTAGCGGGAGCGGAGAATGAGCAGTTCTTC.